Sequencing of this TCR beta chain was carried out in a study of PD-1 blockade in classical Hodgkin lymphoma. This CDR3 region has 12 residues. Per the germline V gene, CDR1 is MNHNS and CDR2 is SASEGT. Trimming shortened V by 6 bases and J by 6 bases, and 9 bases separated the two germline ends. Clones were sequenced by immunoSEQ multiplex PCR, and TCRdb holds only the in-frame ones, with some missing. The profile shows 95,000 to 100,000 clones, around 89% of them singletons. This clone has a handful of counts. All trial patients relapsed after autologous stem cell transplantation. The chain links TRBV6-1 to TRBJ2-1, with D maybe TRBD1 (5 bases). The sequencing used peripheral blood mononuclear cells (PBMCs), collected before the second cycle of nivolumab. The source of this sequence is a human donor with classical Hodgkin lymphoma. This CDR3 is CASSRRGNEQFF. The CDR3 DNA reads as TGTGCCAGCAGCCGAAGGGGCAATGAGCAGTTCTTC.